This T cell receptor beta chain was sequenced during a study of blood T cell repertoires in COVID-19. Study summary: Acute and convalescent COVID-19 specimens originated in the United States, Italy and Spain. Sources were T cells, B-cell-depleted T cells, or PBMCs; the material itself was cDNA or gDNA.

In the original workflow: Amplified reference gene primers provided the basis for estimating nucleated cell counts. Repertoires were generated with immunoSEQ multiplex PCR, while TCRdb's copy carries only in-frame clones and drops some. That table supplies the V and J calls and clone size; D and trimming were determined from the DNA. The sample consists of 140,000 to 150,000 clones, over 75% of them appearing once. V was trimmed by 5 bases and J by 7 bases, leaving 14 bases between them. The germline gives CDR1 SEHNR, CDR2 FQNEAQ (reference sequence). This CDR3 is 14 amino acids long. This chain connects TRBV7-9 to TRBJ1-4; D perhaps matches TRBD1 (5 bases). The sample comprised peripheral blood. This receptor was taken from a man between 65 and 85 years old with acute or convalescent COVID-19. The CDR3 spells CASSPSGVSEKLFF. The CDR3 bases are TGTGCCAGCAGCCCTTCGGGGGTGAGTGAAAAACTGTTTTTT.